Given below is one T cell receptor (beta chain) in context. The antigen remains unidentified. TCRdb called the reads again in MiXCR, with one record for every CDR3 protein. The sample holds 650,000 to 900,000 distinct CDR3 sequences, less than 35% seen once. The entry originates in a study of T cell repertoires in cytomegalovirus infection. Looking at the study overall: Matching HLA type and CMV infection were both indicated by public TCR beta signatures. Study observations and caveats: Cumulative public TCR beta family frequency identified CMV carriers with the relevant HLA.

The germline CDR1 and CDR2 sequences are DFQATT and SNEGSKA (reference sequence). J gave up 8 bases and V 6 bases, and 16 bases lay outside the gene matches. CDR3 length: 15 residues. The TCR sequence derives from a human donor in good health (CMV status not recorded). Some clones in this sample may be carry-over from other donors' samples. The gene calls are TRBV20-1 and TRBJ2-3, with TRBD2 matching 8 bases. The sequencing here drew on cultured CD8+ T cells from PBMCs, taken from culture after CMV antigen stimulation. CDR3 DNA sequence: TGCAGTGCCGAGAGCGGGGGCCTTAGCGGTAGTACGCAGTATTTT. It codes for CSAESGGLSGSTQYF.